The rows below give T cell receptor beta chains drawn from one sample of a study of T cell responses to AZD1222 COVID-19 vaccine. Measured with immunoSEQ multiplex PCR; TCRdb has only the in-frame clones, and not every one. Of about 160,000 clones in the sample, almost 90% were seen once. The sequencing here drew on peripheral blood, taken on day 0 of AZD1222 vaccination. These receptors were obtained from an adult in good health. Each CDR3 is given with its conserved first and last residue. The D gene is left open where the match is weak. The size entry is marked missing in some rows and otherwise reads once, few, many or a size class.

j_call,v_call,d_call,clone_size,cdr3_nt,cdr3_aa
TRBJ1-4,TRBV28,TRBD1,NA,TGTGCCAGCATAGGGGGCCTAAATGAAAAACTGTTTTTT,CASIGGLNEKLFF
TRBJ2-5,TRBV3-1/TRBV3-2,NA,NA,TGTGCCAGCAGCCAAGATGTGGTACGTCTCCAAGAGACCCAGTACTTC,CASSQDVVRLQETQYF
TRBJ2-1,TRBV5-4,TRBD2,NA,TGTGCCAGCGGCTCCGGTAGCGGGACAATCTACAATGAGCAGTTCTTC,CASGSGSGTIYNEQFF
TRBJ1-2,TRBV7-2,NA,once,TGTGCCAGCAGCTTAAGGGTCGGTGGCTACACCTTC,CASSLRVGGYTF
TRBJ2-1,TRBV7-2,TRBD2,NA,TGTGCCAGCAGCCCCAGGACTAGCGGGAGGGCCCCGAATGAGCAGTTCTTC,CASSPRTSGRAPNEQFF
TRBJ1-1,TRBV7-2,NA,NA,TGTGCCAGCAGCTGGGGGGTCTCGGGCACTGAAGCTTTCTTT,CASSWGVSGTEAFF
TRBJ2-1,TRBV24-1,NA,NA,TGTGCCACCAGTGAAAATCGGGGGAGACCGAATGAGCAGTTCTTC,CATSENRGRPNEQFF
TRBJ1-1,TRBV27,NA,NA,TGTGCCAGCAGTTTCAGGATAGCCACTGAAGCTTTCTTT,CASSFRIATEAFF
TRBJ2-2,TRBV11-2,NA,NA,TGTGCCAGCAGACAAGCGGGCCTCACCGGGGAGCTGTTTTTT,CASRQAGLTGELFF
TRBJ1-2,TRBV9,NA,NA,TGTGCCAGCACAAAGAACTATGGCTACACCTTC,CASTKNYGYTF
TRBJ2-7,TRBV7-6,NA,NA,NA,CASSPTSAAGGWYEQYF
TRBJ1-6,TRBV30,TRBD1,NA,TGTGCCTGCCAAGGACAGGGCCCTAATTCACCCCTCCACTTT,CACQGQGPNSPLHF
TRBJ2-1,TRBV5-6,TRBD2,NA,TGTGCCAGCAGCTTCCCGGGACCGGGGGGTGATGAGCAGTTCTTC,CASSFPGPGGDEQFF
TRBJ2-1,TRBV27,NA,few,TGTGCCAGCAGTTTATCTCAGGGAAATGAGCAGTTCTTC,CASSLSQGNEQFF
TRBJ1-1,TRBV28,TRBD1,NA,TGTGCCAGCAGACCACGACAGGGATCGAACACTGAAGCTTTCTTT,CASRPRQGSNTEAFF
TRBJ1-2,TRBV21-1,NA,NA,TGTGCCAGCAGCAAAGAGACAGGTCCCTACACCTTC,CASSKETGPYTF
TRBJ2-2,TRBV24-1,TRBD1,NA,TGTGCCACCAGTGAAGTTGGGATCGTGGACAGGTTCACCGGGGAGCTGTTTTTT,CATSEVGIVDRFTGELFF
TRBJ2-7,TRBV27,NA,few,TGTGCCAGCAGTTTCCACCGTAGGGGCTCTGGCGAGCAGTACTTC,CASSFHRRGSGEQYF
TRBJ1-5,TRBV30,TRBD1,NA,TGTGCCTGGGGACAGGGTAGCAATCAGCCCCAGCATTTT,CAWGQGSNQPQHF
TRBJ1-6,TRBV5-4,TRBD1,NA,TGTGCCAGCAGCTTAGCAGGGGGCGCCTATCCCCTCCACTTT,CASSLAGGAYPLHF
TRBJ1-5,TRBV6-5,NA,few,TGTGCCAGCAGTTACCGCTACAGGGACAATCAGCCCCAGCATTTT,CASSYRYRDNQPQHF
TRBJ1-1,TRBV15,NA,NA,TGTGCCACCAGCAGAGAACGACAGATGAACACTGAAGCTTTCTTT,CATSRERQMNTEAFF
TRBJ2-7,TRBV11-1,NA,once,TGTGCCAGCAGCTTAGCGCGGTCGGGGGTGTACGAGCAGTACTTC,CASSLARSGVYEQYF
TRBJ2-5,TRBV7-8,NA,NA,TGTGCCAGCAGCAACACACGGAGCAGGCAAGAGACCCAGTACTTC,CASSNTRSRQETQYF
TRBJ1-2,TRBV7-9,TRBD1,NA,TGTGCCAGCAGCTCTCCTGGGACAGGGTATGGCTACACCTTC,CASSSPGTGYGYTF
TRBJ1-3,TRBV6-2/TRBV6-3,NA,NA,TGTGCCAGCAGTTACTCGAGGCAGCTCTCTGGAAACACCATATATTTT,CASSYSRQLSGNTIYF
TRBJ1-2,TRBV7-9,TRBD1,NA,TGTGCCAGCAGTCCCGGGACAGGGATCTATGGCTACACCTTC,CASSPGTGIYGYTF
TRBJ2-2,TRBV10-3,TRBD2,NA,TGTGCCATCAGTGGGGGACTAGCGGGAGCGGTTGGGGAGCTGTTTTTT,CAISGGLAGAVGELFF
TRBJ2-2,TRBV19,NA,NA,TGTGCCAGTAGTACTAACACCGGGGAGCTGTTTTTT,CASSTNTGELFF
TRBJ1-2,TRBV3-1/TRBV3-2,NA,NA,TGTGCCAGCAGTCAAGACGGCCGCCTGAGGGGCTACACCTTC,CASSQDGRLRGYTF
TRBJ2-7,TRBV4-1,NA,NA,TGCGCCAGCAGCCAAGAAGGGAACGAGCAGTACTTC,CASSQEGNEQYF
TRBJ1-4,TRBV2,NA,NA,TGTGCCAGCAGTGAAGTATCAGGACCTAATGAAAAACTGTTTTTT,CASSEVSGPNEKLFF
TRBJ2-7,TRBV29-1,NA,NA,TGCAGCGGCGGATATTGGTTTTGGCAGTACTTC,CSGGYWFWQYF
TRBJ2-7,TRBV6-1,NA,NA,TGTGCCAGCAGTGAAAATCCCGGGCACTCCTACGAGCAGTACTTC,CASSENPGHSYEQYF
TRBJ2-7,TRBV30,TRBD1,NA,TGTGCCTGGAGCAGGGGGCTCTCATACGAGCAGTACTTC,CAWSRGLSYEQYF
TRBJ2-3,TRBV28,TRBD2,NA,TGTGCCAGCAGTTTACCGGGACTAGCGGGAGTTAGGGCCGCAGATACGCAGTATTTT,CASSLPGLAGVRAADTQYF
TRBJ2-3,TRBV7-3,TRBD1,NA,TGTGCCAGCAGCTACCGGACAGGCGGCACAGATACGCAGTATTTT,CASSYRTGGTDTQYF
TRBJ2-2,TRBV4-3,TRBD2,NA,TGCGCCAGCAGCCAGGAGGGACTAGCGGGCGGCAACACCGGGGAGCTGTTTTTT,CASSQEGLAGGNTGELFF
TRBJ1-5,TRBV19,TRBD1,NA,TGTGCCAGTAGTTTCGTGACAGGGCCTGCGAATCAGCCCCAGCATTTT,CASSFVTGPANQPQHF
TRBJ1-5,TRBV7-2,NA,NA,TGTGCCAGCAGCCCAACAACTAATCAGCCCCAGCATTTT,CASSPTTNQPQHF
TRBJ2-2,TRBV11-3,TRBD2,NA,TGTGCCCGCAGCCGAAGTAGCGGGGGGGGTACCGGGGAGCTGTTTTTT,CARSRSSGGGTGELFF
TRBJ2-2,TRBV10-3,TRBD1,NA,TGTGCCATCCGGGACAGGACACTCACCGGGGAGCTGTTTTTT,CAIRDRTLTGELFF
TRBJ1-2,TRBV19,NA,NA,TGTGCCAGTAGTATAGTAACGGGGGATCATGGCTACACCTTC,CASSIVTGDHGYTF
TRBJ1-5,TRBV28,NA,NA,TGTGCCAGCAGCTACGGGACGGTGAATCAGCCCCAGCATTTT,CASSYGTVNQPQHF
TRBJ2-7,TRBV6-1,NA,medium-sized,TGTGCCAGCAGTGAAAAGGGCGGCAGCTCCTACGAGCAGTACTTC,CASSEKGGSSYEQYF